This TCR beta chain was obtained from a study of T cell repertoires in cytomegalovirus infection. The overall study: Indications came from public TCR beta signatures; they pointed to CMV infection and to a matching HLA type.

MiXCR, run by TCRdb on the reads, gives a single entry per CDR3 protein. Among 480,000 or so distinct CDR3 sequences listed, approximately 11% were seen once. This clonotype was found many times. Its antigen is as yet unknown. Study-level points and caveats: Public TCR beta family frequency separated CMV-and-HLA carriers, including in an independent cohort. HLA-C-restricted TCR beta clonotypes specific for CMV led the ex vivo response.

The source is a human donor in good health (CMV status not recorded). Some clones in this sample may be carry-over from other donors' samples. The sample taken for sequencing was PBMCs.

CDR3 in DNA: TGTGCCAGCAGCCAAGATTTGAGCTTTCACGAGCAGTACTTC. Protein product: CASSQDLSFHEQYF. The V call is TRBV4-2, the J call TRBJ2-7; D is undetermined. Trimming stripped 0 bases from V and 5 bases from J, with 11 bases between. Per germline, CDR1 LGHNA and CDR2 YNFKEQ. CDR3 size: 14 residues.